The sequence of this T cell receptor beta chain was determined in a study of T cell responses to AZD1222 COVID-19 vaccine. Method: immunoSEQ multiplex PCR; TCRdb's copy keeps in-frame clones and lacks some. The table includes about 130,000 clones, about 86% detected once. This clone showed up just a few times. Its antigen is not identified. Germline V gene data show CDR1 as MNHEY and CDR2 as SMNVEV (reference sequence). The CDR3 extends over 14 amino acids. V lost 6 bases and J 3 bases, leaving 14 bases between the germline ends. The study, taken as a whole, reports: Reportedly, close to half of spike-specific TCRs are directed against unmutated variant regions. AZD1222 recipients seropositive at baseline numbered only six.

The material was peripheral blood, obtained on day 0 of AZD1222 vaccination. The chain links TRBV27 to TRBJ1-2; a possible D gene is TRBD1 (5 bases). The receptor was isolated from an adult in good health. CDR3 sequence: CASSSRTSHYGYTF. In DNA, the CDR3 is TGTGCCAGCAGCTCGAGGACATCGCACTATGGCTACACCTTC.